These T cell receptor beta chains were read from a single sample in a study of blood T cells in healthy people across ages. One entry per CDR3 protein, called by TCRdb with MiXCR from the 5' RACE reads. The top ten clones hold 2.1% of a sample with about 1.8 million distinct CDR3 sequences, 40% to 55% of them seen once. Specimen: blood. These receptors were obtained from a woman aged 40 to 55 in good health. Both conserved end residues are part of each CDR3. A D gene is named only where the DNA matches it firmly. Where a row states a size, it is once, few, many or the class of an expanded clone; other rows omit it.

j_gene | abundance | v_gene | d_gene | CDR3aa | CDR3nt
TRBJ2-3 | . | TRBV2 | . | CASGSPSVITDTQYF | TGTGCCAGCGGGAGCCCTAGCGTCATAACAGATACGCAGTATTTT
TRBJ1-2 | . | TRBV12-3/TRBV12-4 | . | CASSDSALNYGYTF | TGTGCCAGCAGCGACAGCGCGCTTAACTATGGCTACACCTTC
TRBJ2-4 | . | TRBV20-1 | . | CSARKGGNYLTKNIQYF | TGCAGTGCTAGGAAAGGGGGAAACTACTTAACCAAAAACATTCAGTACTTC
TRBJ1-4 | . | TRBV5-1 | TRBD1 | CASSLTNGQGWEKLFF | TGCGCCAGCAGCTTGACCAACGGACAGGGTTGGGAAAAACTGTTTTTT
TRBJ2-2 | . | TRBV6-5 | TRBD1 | CASRNQGAEELFF | TGTGCCAGCAGGAATCAGGGGGCGGAGGAGCTGTTTTTT
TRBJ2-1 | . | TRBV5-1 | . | CASSLQGNVNEQSF | TGCGCCAGCAGCTTGCAGGGTAATGTCAATGAGCAGTCCTTC
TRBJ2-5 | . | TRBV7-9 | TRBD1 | CASSPRQGRYQETQYF | TGTGCCAGCAGCCCCAGACAGGGGAGGTACCAAGAGACCCAGTACTTC
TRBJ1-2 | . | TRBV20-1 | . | CSALGMANYGYTF | TGCAGTGCCCTGGGCATGGCCAACTATGGCTACACCTTC
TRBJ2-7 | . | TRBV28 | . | CASIGGSSYEQYF | TGTGCCAGCATCGGGGGAAGCTCCTACGAGCAGTACTTC
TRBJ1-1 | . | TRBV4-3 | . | CASSQDKGPWGTEAFF | TGCGCCAGCAGCCAAGATAAAGGCCCGTGGGGCACTGAAGCTTTCTTT
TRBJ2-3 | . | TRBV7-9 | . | CASSYGVGASADTQYF | TGTGCCAGCAGCTACGGCGTGGGTGCTAGCGCAGATACGCAGTATTTT
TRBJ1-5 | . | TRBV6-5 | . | CASSSADRNNQPQHF | TGTGCCAGCAGTTCCGCGGACAGAAACAATCAGCCCCAGCATTTT
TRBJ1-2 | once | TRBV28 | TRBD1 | CASSLFGTVDYGYTF | TGTGCCAGCAGTTTATTCGGGACAGTTGACTATGGCTACACCTTC
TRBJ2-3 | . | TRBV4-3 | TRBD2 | CASSQVQSASGGADTQYF | TGCGCCAGCAGCCAAGTCCAATCCGCTAGCGGGGGCGCAGATACGCAGTATTTT
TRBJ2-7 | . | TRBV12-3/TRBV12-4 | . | CASSPRGSSSYEQYF | TGTGCCAGCAGCCCGAGGGGGTCCTCCTCCTACGAGCAGTACTTC
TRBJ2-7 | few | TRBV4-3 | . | CARAESYEQYF | TGCGCCCGAGCGGAATCCTACGAGCAGTACTTC
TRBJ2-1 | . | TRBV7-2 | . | CASSLIGLERINNEQFF | TGTGCCAGCAGCTTGATTGGTCTTGAGCGGATTAACAATGAGCAGTTCTTC
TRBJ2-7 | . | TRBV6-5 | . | CASISTTYEQYF | TGTGCCAGCATCTCTACCACCTACGAGCAGTACTTC
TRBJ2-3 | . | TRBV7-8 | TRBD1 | CASSYLQGVSTDTQYF | TGTGCCAGCAGCTACCTACAGGGGGTCAGCACAGATACGCAGTATTTT
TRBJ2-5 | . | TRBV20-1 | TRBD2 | CSARVAGSETQYF | TGCAGTGCTAGAGTAGCGGGGAGCGAGACCCAGTACTTC
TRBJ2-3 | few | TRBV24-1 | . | CATSDLRGRRATRTDTQYF | TGTGCCACCAGTGATTTGCGGGGACGTCGGGCCACCCGCACAGATACGCAGTATTTT
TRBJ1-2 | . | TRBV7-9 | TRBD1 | CASSREGQGIYGYTF | TGTGCCAGCAGCCGGGAGGGACAGGGAATCTATGGCTACACCTTC
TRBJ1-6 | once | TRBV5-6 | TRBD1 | CASSRRDRNSPLHF | TGTGCCAGCAGCCGACGGGACAGAAATTCACCCCTCCACTTT
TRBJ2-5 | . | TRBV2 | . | CASSEDVVLVETQYF | TGTGCCAGCAGTGAAGACGTGGTCTTGGTTGAGACCCAGTACTTC
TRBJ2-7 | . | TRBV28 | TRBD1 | CASSMGQPLPYEQYF | TGTGCCAGCAGTATGGGACAGCCACTTCCCTACGAGCAGTACTTC
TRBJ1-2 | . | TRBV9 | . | CASSVGSENYGYTF | TGTGCCAGCAGCGTAGGATCGGAGAACTATGGCTACACCTTC
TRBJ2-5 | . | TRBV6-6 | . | CASRYGPGTQYF | TGTGCCAGCAGATACGGACCGGGGACCCAGTACTTC
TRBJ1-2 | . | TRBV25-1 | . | CASSELKSDGYTF | TGTGCCAGCAGTGAATTGAAGAGCGACGGCTACACCTTC
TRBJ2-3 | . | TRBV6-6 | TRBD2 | CASSYGRGYTDTQYF | TGTGCCAGCAGTTACGGGCGGGGGTACACAGATACGCAGTATTTT
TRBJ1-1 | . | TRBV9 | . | CASSVDPRPNTEAFF | TGTGCCAGCAGCGTAGACCCCAGACCGAACACTGAAGCTTTCTTT
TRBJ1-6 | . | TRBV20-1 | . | CSASPGLAGSPLHF | TGCAGTGCTAGCCCCGGCCTCGCGGGTTCACCCCTCCACTTT
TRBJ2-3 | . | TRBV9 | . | CASSADNGDYTDTQYF | TGTGCCAGCAGCGCGGACAATGGAGACTACACAGATACGCAGTATTTT
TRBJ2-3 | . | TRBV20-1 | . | CSAIIRVDWISTDTQYF | TGCAGTGCTATAATTCGGGTTGACTGGATTTCCACAGATACGCAGTATTTT
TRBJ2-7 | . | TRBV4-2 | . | CASSRRAEDYEQYF | TGTGCCAGCAGCCGACGGGCGGAAGACTACGAGCAGTACTTC
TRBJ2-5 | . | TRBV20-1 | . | CSARWRVQETQYF | TGCAGTGCTAGGTGGAGGGTCCAAGAGACCCAGTACTTC
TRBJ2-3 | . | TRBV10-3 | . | CAIRDGLTDTQYF | TGTGCCATCAGGGACGGACTCACAGATACGCAGTATTTT
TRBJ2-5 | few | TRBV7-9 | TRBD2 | CASSLEAAGDQETQYF | TGTGCCAGCAGCTTAGAGGCAGCGGGGGACCAAGAGACCCAGTACTTC
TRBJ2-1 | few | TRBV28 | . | CASSPSDTSYNEQFF | TGTGCCAGCAGTCCCAGTGACACCTCCTACAATGAGCAGTTCTTC
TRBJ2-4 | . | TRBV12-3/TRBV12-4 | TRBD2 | CASSPLAGGKNIQYF | TGTGCCAGCAGCCCACTAGCGGGGGGGAAAAACATTCAGTACTTC
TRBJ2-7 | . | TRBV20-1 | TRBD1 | CSAPGTVPPEQYF | TGCAGTGCTCCCGGGACAGTCCCGCCCGAGCAGTACTTC
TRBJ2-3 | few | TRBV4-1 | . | CASSQEETGGSTDTQYF | TGCGCCAGCAGCCAAGAGGAGACGGGCGGATCCACAGATACGCAGTATTTT
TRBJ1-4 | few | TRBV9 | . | CASGRTNSINEKLFF | TGTGCCAGCGGTCGGACGAACAGCATTAATGAAAAACTGTTTTTT
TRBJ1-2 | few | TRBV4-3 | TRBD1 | CASSQGDRGRNGYTF | TGCGCCAGCAGCCAAGGGGACAGGGGGCGGAATGGCTACACCTTC
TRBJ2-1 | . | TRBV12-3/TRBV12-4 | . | CASSLNGGTGEQFF | TGTGCCAGCAGTTTGAACGGGGGCACAGGGGAGCAGTTCTTC
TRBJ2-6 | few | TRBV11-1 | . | CASSHRPNSGANVLTF | TGTGCCAGCAGCCACCGGCCGAACTCTGGGGCCAACGTCCTGACTTTC
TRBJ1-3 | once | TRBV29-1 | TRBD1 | CSVDRDSSENTIYF | TGCAGCGTGGACCGGGACAGCTCTGAAAACACCATATATTTT
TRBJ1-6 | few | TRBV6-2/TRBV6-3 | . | CASLQRSSYNSPLHF | TGTGCCAGTCTACAGAGAAGCTCCTATAATTCACCCCTCCACTTT
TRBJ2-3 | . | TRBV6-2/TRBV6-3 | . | CASSYRDRTADTQYF | TGTGCCAGCAGTTACAGGGACCGTACCGCAGATACGCAGTATTTT
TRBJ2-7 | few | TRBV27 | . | CASSPARGDEQYF | TGTGCCAGCTCACCAGCGAGAGGGGACGAGCAGTACTTC
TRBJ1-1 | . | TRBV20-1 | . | CSALGDTEAFF | TGCAGTGCCCTAGGGGACACTGAAGCTTTCTTT
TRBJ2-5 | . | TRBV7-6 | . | CASSRDQGSQETQYF | TGTGCCAGCAGCCGAGACCAGGGGAGCCAAGAGACCCAGTACTTC
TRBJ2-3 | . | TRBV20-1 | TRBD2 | CSARPVEAAGGSDTQYF | TGCAGTGCTAGACCCGTCGAGGCGGCGGGGGGGTCAGATACGCAGTATTTT
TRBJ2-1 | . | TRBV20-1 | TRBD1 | CSAHPYRGSSTYNEQFF | TGCAGTGCTCACCCCTACAGGGGGTCGTCCACCTACAATGAGCAGTTCTTC
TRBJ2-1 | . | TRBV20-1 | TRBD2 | CSALSGGASYNEQFF | TGCAGTGCCCTTAGCGGGGGGGCGTCCTACAATGAGCAGTTCTTC
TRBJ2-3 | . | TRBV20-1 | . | CSAQPGRNTRYF | TGCAGTGCTCAGCCGGGGAGGAATACGCGGTATTTT
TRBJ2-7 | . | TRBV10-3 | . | CATWGVEYGRDEQYF | TGTGCCACATGGGGGGTTGAATATGGAAGGGACGAGCAGTACTTC
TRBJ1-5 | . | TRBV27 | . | CASSHSRDDNQPQHF | TGTGCCAGCAGCCACTCTCGGGACGACAATCAGCCCCAGCATTTT
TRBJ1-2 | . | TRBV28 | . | CASSLSGTAVTNYGYTF | TGTGCCAGCAGTTTATCGGGGACGGCAGTTACTAACTATGGCTACACCTTC